These T cell receptor beta chains were read from a single sample in a study of long-term antiretroviral therapy in people with HIV. Clones were sequenced by immunoSEQ multiplex PCR, and TCRdb holds only the in-frame ones, with some missing. In the table there are some 31,000 clones, over 70% of which are singletons. Sequenced material: unsorted PBMCs, taken 3.1 years after starting antiretroviral therapy. These TCRs come from a woman between 50 and 59 years old with HIV. Both conserved end residues are part of each CDR3. Fields, in order: CDR3 protein, CDR3 DNA, D gene, V gene, J gene, clone size. The D gene is left open where the match is weak. Clone size is stated in some rows and not others, as once, few, many or a class when expanded.

CDR3: CASSALTGSNQPQHF; DNA: TGTGCCAGCAGCGCCCTGACAGGGAGCAATCAGCCCCAGCATTTT; D: TRBD1; V: TRBV6-1; J: TRBJ1-5; size: -
CDR3: CASSLSSTF; DNA: TGTGCCAGCAGCTTATCGTCCACCTTC; D: -; V: TRBV5-8; J: TRBJ1-2; size: -
CDR3: CASSLPGGENTIYF; DNA: TGTGCCAGCAGCTTGCCAGGGGGAGAAAACACCATATATTTT; D: TRBD1; V: TRBV5-5; J: TRBJ1-3; size: -
CDR3: CASSLTGGPPEQYF; DNA: TGTGCCAGCAGCTTGACGGGGGGCCCTCCCGAGCAGTACTTC; D: -; V: TRBV11-2; J: TRBJ2-7; size: -
CDR3: CASSPGGDTQYF; DNA: TGTGCCAGCAGCCCCGGGGGAGATACGCAGTATTTT; D: -; V: TRBV11-2; J: TRBJ2-3; size: -
CDR3: CASSPQAGTGNTIYF; DNA: TGTGCCAGCAGCCCCCAGGCGGGTACTGGAAACACCATATATTTT; D: -; V: TRBV7-9; J: TRBJ1-3; size: -
CDR3: CASSPVLRQETQYF; DNA: TGTGCCAGCTCACCCGTGCTTCGCCAAGAGACCCAGTACTTC; D: -; V: TRBV18; J: TRBJ2-5; size: -
CDR3: CASSSGTGANYGYTF; DNA: TGTGCCAGCAGCTCCGGGACAGGGGCTAACTATGGCTACACCTTC; D: TRBD1; V: TRBV7-9; J: TRBJ1-2; size: -
CDR3: CASSGQFHTQYF; DNA: TGTGCCAGCAGTGGACAGTTTCATACGCAGTATTTT; D: -; V: TRBV25-1; J: TRBJ2-3; size: -
CDR3: CASSLPGLNYNEQFF; DNA: TGTGCCAGTAGTTTACCGGGACTGAACTACAATGAGCAGTTCTTC; D: -; V: TRBV19; J: TRBJ2-1; size: -
CDR3: CASSPLAGLDTGELFF; DNA: TGCGCCAGCAGCCCCCTAGCGGGGCTGGACACCGGGGAGCTGTTTTTT; D: TRBD2; V: TRBV5-1; J: TRBJ2-2; size: -
CDR3: CASSPGQGETQYF; DNA: TGTGCCAGCTCACCCGGACAGGGAGAGACCCAGTACTTC; D: TRBD1; V: TRBV18; J: TRBJ2-5; size: -
CDR3: CASSPETYSSYEQYF; DNA: TGCGCCAGCAGCCCCGAAACGTACAGCTCCTACGAGCAGTACTTC; D: -; V: TRBV5-1; J: TRBJ2-7; size: large
CDR3: CASSVAGAYNEQFF; DNA: TGTGCCAGCAGCGTAGCGGGGGCCTACAATGAGCAGTTCTTC; D: TRBD2; V: TRBV27; J: TRBJ2-1; size: -
CDR3: CASSLRRTGLHEQFF; DNA: TGTGCCAGCAGTTTGCGGAGGACTGGGCTTCATGAGCAGTTCTTC; D: -; V: TRBV6-5; J: TRBJ2-1; size: -
CDR3: CSVEGAGGLDTEAFF; DNA: TGCAGCGTCGAGGGTGCAGGGGGCTTGGACACTGAAGCTTTCTTT; D: TRBD1; V: TRBV29-1; J: TRBJ1-1; size: -
CDR3: CASSYGRGTEAFF; DNA: TGTGCCAGCAGTTACGGACGGGGCACTGAAGCTTTCTTT; D: -; V: TRBV6-5; J: TRBJ1-1; size: -
CDR3: CASSIDSFNEQFF; DNA: TGTGCCAGTAGTATAGATTCGTTCAATGAGCAGTTCTTC; D: -; V: TRBV19; J: TRBJ2-1; size: -
CDR3: CASRRDRGLGNQPQHF; DNA: TGTGCCAGCAGACGGGACAGGGGATTGGGCAATCAGCCCCAGCATTTT; D: TRBD1; V: TRBV7-8; J: TRBJ1-5; size: -
CDR3: CSAKTGETQYF; DNA: TGCAGTGCTAAGACAGGGGAGACCCAGTACTTC; D: TRBD1; V: TRBV20-1; J: TRBJ2-5; size: -
CDR3: CASSSSASSNQPQHF; DNA: TGTGCCAGCAGCTCCAGCGCAAGTAGCAATCAGCCCCAGCATTTT; D: -; V: TRBV7-9; J: TRBJ1-5; size: -
CDR3: CASSQGLAGRNEQFF; DNA: TGTGCCAGCTCCCAAGGGCTAGCGGGGAGGAATGAGCAGTTCTTC; D: TRBD2; V: TRBV18; J: TRBJ2-1; size: -
CDR3: CAISESATGQLYGYTF; DNA: TGTGCCATCAGTGAGTCTGCAACGGGACAGCTCTATGGCTACACCTTC; D: TRBD1; V: TRBV10-3; J: TRBJ1-2; size: -
CDR3: CANKGEYNSPLHF; DNA: TGTGCCAACAAAGGGGAATATAATTCACCCCTCCACTTT; D: -; V: TRBV2; J: TRBJ1-6; size: -
CDR3: CASSLGRGRSSYNEQFF; DNA: TGTGCTAGCAGCTTAGGGAGGGGGCGAAGCTCCTACAATGAGCAGTTCTTC; D: -; V: TRBV11-1; J: TRBJ2-1; size: -
CDR3: CASSLQGYEQYF; DNA: TGTGCCAGCAGTTTACAGGGTTACGAGCAGTACTTC; D: -; V: TRBV28; J: TRBJ2-7; size: few